This is a list of T cell receptor beta chains from one sample in a study of T cell responses to AZD1222 COVID-19 vaccine. Some clones are missing from TCRdb's copy, which holds only in-frame ones; the method was immunoSEQ multiplex PCR. The sample lists more than 100,000 clones; approximately 86% were seen once. Sequences were derived from peripheral blood, sampled on day 0 of AZD1222 vaccination. These receptors all stem from an adult in good health. Each CDR3 is given with its conserved first and last residue. D genes are given only for firm matches. Rows may omit the clone size; those that give it use once, few, many or a size class.

abundance,v_gene,d_gene,j_gene,CDR3aa,CDR3nt
NA,TRBV19,NA,TRBJ2-1,CASSMGPFNEQFF,TGTGCCAGTAGTATGGGTCCGTTCAATGAGCAGTTCTTC
NA,TRBV18,NA,TRBJ1-3,CASSRYQSGSGNTIYF,TGTGCCAGCTCACGCTACCAGTCGGGCTCTGGAAACACCATATATTTT
NA,TRBV6-1,NA,TRBJ1-5,CASSGPINRLGNQPQHF,TGTGCCAGCAGTGGACCGATTAATCGGCTAGGCAATCAGCCCCAGCATTTT
once,TRBV19,TRBD2,TRBJ2-5,CASSLLAGGSGPETQYF,TGTGCCAGTAGTCTACTAGCGGGAGGATCGGGCCCAGAGACCCAGTACTTC
NA,TRBV28,TRBD1,TRBJ1-5,CASTRRDSPKSNQPQHF,TGTGCCAGCACCCGTCGGGACAGCCCGAAGTCAAATCAGCCCCAGCATTTT
NA,TRBV6-5,NA,TRBJ2-7,CASSTLGGELDEQYF,TGTGCCAGCAGTACCCTTGGGGGAGAACTCGACGAGCAGTACTTC
NA,TRBV11-2,NA,TRBJ1-2,CASSFLGANYGYTF,TGTGCCAGCAGCTTTCTAGGGGCCAACTATGGCTACACCTTC
once,TRBV19,TRBD1,TRBJ1-2,CASSQGQVKNYGYTF,TGTGCCAGTAGTCAGGGACAGGTGAAAAACTATGGCTACACCTTC
NA,TRBV5-4,TRBD2,TRBJ2-5,CASSLGASGRAGETQYF,TGTGCCAGCAGCTTGGGGGCTAGCGGGAGAGCGGGGGAGACCCAGTACTTC
NA,TRBV7-2,TRBD1,TRBJ1-3,CASSAYRGLSGNTIYF,TGTGCCAGCAGCGCCTACAGGGGCCTCTCTGGAAACACCATATATTTT
NA,TRBV19,NA,TRBJ1-2,CASSPGRVHGYTF,TGTGCCAGTAGTCCCGGCAGGGTGCATGGCTACACCTTC
NA,TRBV28,NA,TRBJ1-3,CASRTAGVSGNTIYF,TGTGCCAGCAGGACGGCAGGTGTCTCTGGAAACACCATATATTTT
NA,TRBV15,TRBD2,TRBJ2-7,CATSRGTSGSPYEQYF,TGTGCCACCAGCAGAGGTACTAGCGGGAGCCCCTACGAGCAGTACTTC
NA,TRBV28,TRBD1,TRBJ1-6,CASGLSGGTGSPLHF,TGTGCCAGCGGGCTCTCAGGGGGAACTGGTTCACCCCTCCACTTT
NA,TRBV13,TRBD2,TRBJ2-7,CASSPGTSGSYEQYF,TGTGCCAGCAGCCCCGGGACTAGCGGGAGCTACGAGCAGTACTTC
NA,TRBV29-1,TRBD2,TRBJ2-3,CSVEGTLAGVSTDTQYF,TGCAGCGTTGAAGGGACGCTAGCGGGAGTAAGCACAGATACGCAGTATTTT
NA,TRBV10-3,TRBD2,TRBJ2-2,CAISGRLAVDNGELFF,TGTGCCATCAGCGGGAGGCTAGCCGTAGATAACGGGGAGCTGTTTTTT
NA,TRBV5-8,NA,TRBJ1-5,CASSLDGGQPQHF,TGTGCCAGCAGCTTGGACGGAGGACAGCCCCAGCATTTT
NA,TRBV2,TRBD1,TRBJ2-1,CASRTGGLVAGNEQFF,TGTGCCAGCAGGACAGGGGGGTTAGTAGCGGGCAATGAGCAGTTCTTC
NA,TRBV3-1/TRBV3-2,TRBD2,TRBJ2-2,CASSLGLTNTGELFF,TGTGCCAGCAGCCTGGGACTAACCAACACCGGGGAGCTGTTTTTT
once,TRBV11-2,TRBD1,TRBJ2-7,CASSWAPGQGPYEQYF,TGTGCCAGCAGCTGGGCCCCGGGACAGGGTCCCTACGAGCAGTACTTC
few,TRBV7-9,NA,TRBJ2-7,CASSLLLRGQNEQYF,TGTGCCAGCAGCCTCCTCCTGCGCGGACAGAACGAGCAGTACTTC
once,TRBV21-1,NA,TRBJ2-3,CASSNGGRHADTQYF,TGTGCCAGCAGCAACGGGGGGCGGCACGCAGATACGCAGTATTTT
NA,TRBV5-6,TRBD1,TRBJ2-7,CASSLGTGWGQYF,TGTGCCAGCAGCCTGGGGACAGGGTGGGGGCAGTACTTC
NA,TRBV5-1,NA,TRBJ1-1,CASSFTPSEAFF,TGCGCCAGCAGCTTTACCCCCTCTGAAGCTTTCTTT
NA,TRBV6-1,TRBD1,TRBJ1-1,CASSGTGTITEAFF,TGTGCCAGCAGTGGGACAGGGACGATCACTGAAGCTTTCTTT
NA,TRBV21-1,NA,TRBJ1-1,CASPQGRDTEAFF,TGTGCCAGCCCACAGGGCCGGGACACTGAAGCTTTCTTT
few,TRBV10-3,TRBD1,TRBJ2-7,CAISFGQGSGEQYF,TGTGCCATCAGCTTTGGACAGGGATCGGGCGAGCAGTACTTC
NA,TRBV2,TRBD1,TRBJ2-1,CASSMGQGAAYNEQFF,TGTGCCAGCTCAATGGGACAGGGGGCGGCCTACAATGAGCAGTTCTTC
NA,TRBV5-8,TRBD1,TRBJ2-3,CASSPGTGKGTDTQYF,TGTGCCAGCAGCCCCGGGACAGGGAAAGGCACAGATACGCAGTATTTT
many,TRBV4-1,NA,TRBJ2-2,CASSPQGASKNTGELFF,TGCGCCAGCAGCCCCCAGGGAGCCTCAAAGAACACCGGGGAGCTGTTTTTT
NA,TRBV28,TRBD1,TRBJ1-2,CASTPTRGQVYGYTF,TGTGCCAGCACCCCCACCAGGGGGCAGGTCTATGGCTACACCTTC
NA,TRBV7-3,TRBD2,TRBJ2-1,CASSPRLAGLREQFF,TGTGCCAGCAGCCCAAGACTAGCGGGACTAAGAGAGCAGTTCTTC
medium-sized,TRBV5-4,TRBD1,TRBJ2-7,CASSLTGTGAYEQYF,TGTGCCAGCAGCCTAACCGGGACAGGGGCCTACGAGCAGTACTTC
NA,TRBV28,NA,TRBJ2-7,CASTSLYEQYF,TGTGCCAGCACCTCCCTCTACGAGCAGTACTTC
NA,TRBV27,TRBD2,TRBJ2-2,CASSLFGSGRDTGELFF,TGTGCCAGCAGTTTATTTGGTAGCGGGAGAGACACCGGGGAGCTGTTTTTT
NA,TRBV28,NA,TRBJ1-6,CASETASSYNSPLHF,TGTGCCAGCGAGACCGCCAGCTCCTATAATTCACCCCTCCACTTT
NA,TRBV5-1,NA,TRBJ1-4,CASSSSGRGEKLFF,TGCGCCAGCAGCTCATCTGGAAGGGGGGAAAAACTGTTTTTT
NA,TRBV7-9,NA,TRBJ1-1,CASSRSLQTRDTEAFF,TGTGCCAGCAGCCGTTCCCTCCAAACTAGGGACACTGAAGCTTTCTTT
NA,TRBV7-9,NA,TRBJ2-3,CASSLGDGGRSTQYF,TGTGCCAGCAGCTTAGGGGACGGTGGACGAAGTACGCAGTATTTT
NA,TRBV27,NA,TRBJ1-6,CAVGPSLIIHLLHF,TGTGCAGTAGGGCCGTCTCTTATAATTCACCTCCTCCACTTT
NA,TRBV5-6,TRBD2,TRBJ2-7,CASSRTSGRPYEQYF,TGTGCCAGCAGCCGAACTAGCGGGAGGCCCTACGAGCAGTACTTC
NA,TRBV7-9,TRBD1,TRBJ2-5,CASSSGQGPQETQYF,TGTGCCAGCAGCTCGGGACAGGGTCCGCAAGAGACCCAGTACTTC
NA,TRBV9,TRBD1,TRBJ1-1,CASSQLTGGEGAFF,TGTGCCAGCAGCCAACTGACAGGGGGCGAGGGAGCTTTCTTT
NA,TRBV4-1,NA,TRBJ2-2,CASSQTYSLGELFF,TGCGCCAGCAGCCAAACCTACAGTCTGGGGGAGCTGTTTTTT
NA,TRBV24-1,TRBD2,TRBJ2-1,CATSDFGTSGNEQFF,TGTGCCACCAGTGATTTTGGGACTAGCGGCAATGAGCAGTTCTTC
NA,TRBV30,NA,TRBJ2-1,CAWSVLGILGTYNEQFF,TGTGCCTGGAGTGTACTAGGAATTTTGGGGACCTACAATGAGCAGTTCTTC
NA,TRBV5-4,TRBD1,TRBJ2-7,CASSSEQGAYEQYF,TGTGCCAGCAGCTCGGAACAGGGGGCCTACGAGCAGTACTTC
NA,TRBV10-3,TRBD2,TRBJ2-3,CAISDTKVAGVMGTDTQYF,TGTGCCATCAGTGATACGAAGGTAGCGGGAGTGATGGGCACAGATACGCAGTATTTT
NA,TRBV7-2,TRBD2,TRBJ2-3,CASSASGTSGRGSQYF,TGTGCCAGCAGCGCCTCCGGGACTAGCGGGAGAGGGTCGCAGTATTTT
NA,TRBV4-1,TRBD2,TRBJ2-1,CASSQLAVGNLGNEQFF,TGCGCCAGCAGCCAACTAGCGGTGGGGAATCTGGGCAATGAGCAGTTCTTC
NA,TRBV28,NA,TRBJ1-5,CASTHLGGPQPQHF,TGTGCCAGCACCCATTTAGGGGGGCCTCAGCCCCAGCATTTT
once,TRBV27,TRBD2,TRBJ2-5,CASSSGLAGGRGTQYF,TGTGCCAGCAGTTCAGGACTAGCGGGCGGAAGGGGGACCCAGTACTTC
NA,TRBV29-1,NA,TRBJ1-1,CSVVWGLRVDTEAFF,TGCAGCGTTGTGTGGGGGCTTCGGGTGGACACTGAAGCTTTCTTT
NA,TRBV7-2,TRBD1,TRBJ1-5,CASKNDRGNQPQHF,TGTGCCAGCAAGAACGACAGGGGCAATCAGCCCCAGCATTTT
NA,TRBV29-1,NA,TRBJ2-7,CSVEDKGLEQYF,TGCAGCGTTGAAGATAAGGGGCTCGAGCAGTACTTC
NA,TRBV6-2/TRBV6-3,TRBD2,TRBJ2-2,CASSSALVLAGGRVAGELFF,TGTGCCAGCAGTTCCGCCCTCGTACTAGCGGGAGGCCGGGTGGCCGGGGAGCTGTTTTTT
NA,TRBV2,NA,TRBJ2-3,CASTTMGEGTDTQYF,TGTGCCAGCACCACAATGGGGGAGGGCACAGATACGCAGTATTTT
NA,TRBV13,NA,TRBJ2-7,CASSPPGSYYEQYF,TGTGCCAGCAGCCCTCCCGGGAGCTACTACGAGCAGTACTTC